This T cell receptor (beta chain) comes out of a study of T cell responses to AZD1222 COVID-19 vaccine. General study findings and limits: It should be noted that donors were predominantly white British and more often female, and clonal diversity was possibly underestimated.

The CDR3 runs to 10 residues. The V gene lost 1 base and the J gene lost 9 bases, with 1 base spanning the gap. The protocol was immunoSEQ multiplex PCR, while the TCRdb copy is restricted to in-frame clones and leaves out a portion. The sample records 69,000 or so clones, roughly 85% being singletons. As concerns this clone: What it recognizes is unknown.

The sequencing used peripheral blood, collected 28 days after the second AZD1222 dose. The receptor was derived from an adult who received the AZD1222 COVID-19 vaccine. The rearrangement uses TRBV12-3 or TRBV12-4 and TRBJ2-4; D unresolved. The CDR3 region is CASSLGIQYF. The CDR3 DNA reads TGTGCCAGCAGTTTAGGCATTCAGTACTTC.